The source of this T cell receptor (beta chain) is a study of control samples from healthy donors and cancer patients (TCRdb year 2020). From the cysteine through the phenylalanine, the CDR3 covers 15 amino acids. The only DNA kept is the CDR3, 45 bases in frame from the first base. Based on the germline V gene (reference sequence), the CDR1 and CDR2 sequences are MNHEY and SMNVEV. The V and J ends are trimmed by 2 bases and 2 bases, leaving 11 bases between them. Library construction relied on the immunoSEQ multiplex PCR assay. TCRdb re-hosts the immuneACCESS table, in-frame sequences only. Its copies lack some clones; in the studies checked, an unresolved V gene accounts for under half of them, and the cause for the rest is not known. For this sample there are 150,000 to 160,000 clones; over 85% appear just once. Of the sample, around 6.1% falls within the top ten clones. Of note for this clone: This clone's antigen is unknown. No much larger clone exists at a distance of one base, and base qualities are not known.

The sequencing sample was made of blood. This TCR came from a man aged 35 to 55 in good health. The sequence is built from TRBV27 and TRBJ2-3; the D region possibly corresponds to TRBD1 (5 bases align). The nucleotides are TGTGCCAGCAGTTTAATCAGGGATCACACAGATACGCAGTATTTT. Its product reads: CASSLIRDHTDTQYF.